This TCR beta chain was obtained from a study of OX40 agonist ivuxolimab in advanced cancers. The CDR3 sequence is 17 residues long. Germline V gives CDR1 SGHTA, CDR2 FQGNSA. This clone has only one observation. This table comes from immunoSEQ multiplex PCR, and its TCRdb copy is limited to in-frame clones, with some not included. The sample holds around 67,000 clones; about 85% are singletons and the top ten take about 1.3%. This sample comprised CD4+ or CD8+ T cells sorted from blood, obtained in a trial of the OX40 agonist ivuxolimab. This chain connects TRBV7-2 to TRBJ2-5; D is perhaps TRBD2 (7 bases). The end of the DNA is better explained by TRBJ2-7, so the J call may be wrong. The TCR originated in an adult with an advanced solid tumor such as melanoma, head and neck, liver or kidney cancer. The CDR3 here is CASSWGASGHISYEQYF. The CDR3 region has the DNA TGTGCCAGCAGTTGGGGGGCTAGCGGCCATATCTCCTACGAGCAGTACTTC.